The 2 T cell receptor beta chains below all came from one sample that was sequenced in a study of identical twins. In TCRdb, the 5' RACE reads were re-called with MiXCR into one record per CDR3 protein. The repertoire includes about 570,000 distinct CDR3 sequences, nearly 10% of them detected once, and around 3% sits in the top ten. The sample was also linked to a second study, of yellow fever vaccine responses in identical twins.

Sequencing was carried out using PBMCs. These receptor sequences come from a woman aged 18-30 years in good health.

There are a few counts of this clonotype. This chain connects TRBV6-4 to TRBJ2-2; no firm D call. Trimming shortened V by 5 bases and J by 7 bases, and 23 bases separated the two germline ends. CDR3 length: 17 amino acids. Germline V CDR1 and CDR2: MRHNA, SNTAGT. As DNA, the CDR3 is TGTGCCAGCAGTCCCGGCGGCCGTTTTCTCAGCCGCGGGGAGCTGTTTTTT. Translation gives CASSPGGRFLSRGELFF.

This clonotype occurred many times. The V gene is TRBV7-2, the J gene TRBJ2-3; TRBD2 matches 7 bases. Per the germline V gene, CDR1 is SGHTA and CDR2 is FQGNSA. With 4 bases clipped from V and 10 bases from J, the junction kept 8 bases outside the gene matches. The CDR3 has 13 residues. The CDR3 DNA reads as TGTGCCAGCAGCTCAAGTATGGGAGGGGCGCAGTATTTT. It encodes CASSSSMGGAQYF.